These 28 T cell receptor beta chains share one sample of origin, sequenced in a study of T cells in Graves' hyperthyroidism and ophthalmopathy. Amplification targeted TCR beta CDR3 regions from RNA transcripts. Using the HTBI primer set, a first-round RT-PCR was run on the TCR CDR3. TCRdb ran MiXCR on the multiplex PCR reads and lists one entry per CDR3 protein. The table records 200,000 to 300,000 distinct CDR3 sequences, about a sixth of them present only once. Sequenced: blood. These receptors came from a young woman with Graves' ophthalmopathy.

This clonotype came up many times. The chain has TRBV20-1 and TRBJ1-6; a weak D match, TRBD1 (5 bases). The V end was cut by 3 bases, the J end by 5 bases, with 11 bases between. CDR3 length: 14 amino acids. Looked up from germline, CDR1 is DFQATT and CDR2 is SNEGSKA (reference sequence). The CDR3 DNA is TGCAGTGCTAGGAGGGAGGGGCATAATTCACCCCTCCACTTT. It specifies CSARREGHNSPLHF.

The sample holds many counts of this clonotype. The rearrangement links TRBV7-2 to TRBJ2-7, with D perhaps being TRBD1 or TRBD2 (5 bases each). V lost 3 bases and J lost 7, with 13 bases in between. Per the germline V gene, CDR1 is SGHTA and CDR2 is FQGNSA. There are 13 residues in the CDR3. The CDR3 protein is CASSLWGEGEQYF. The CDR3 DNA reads TGTGCCAGCAGCTTGTGGGGCGAGGGGGAGCAGTACTTC.

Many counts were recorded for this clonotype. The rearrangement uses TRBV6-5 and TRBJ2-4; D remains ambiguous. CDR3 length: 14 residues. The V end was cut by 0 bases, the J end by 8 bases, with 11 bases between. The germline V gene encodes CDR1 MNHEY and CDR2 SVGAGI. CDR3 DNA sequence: TGTGCCAGCAGTTACTCTGTAGACGCGTACATTCAGTACTTC. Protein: CASSYSVDAYIQYF.

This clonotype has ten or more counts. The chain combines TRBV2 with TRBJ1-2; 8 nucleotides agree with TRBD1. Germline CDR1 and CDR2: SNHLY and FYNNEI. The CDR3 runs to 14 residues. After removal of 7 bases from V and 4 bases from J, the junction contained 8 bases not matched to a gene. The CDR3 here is CASTGQGLSYGYTF. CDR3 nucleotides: TGTGCCAGCACAGGACAGGGTTTAAGCTATGGCTACACCTTC. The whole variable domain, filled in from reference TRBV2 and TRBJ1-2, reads EPEVTQTPSHQVTQMGQEVILRCVPISNHLYFYWYRQILGQKVEFLVSFYNNEISEKSEIFDDQFSVERPDGSNFTLKIRSTKLEDSAMYFCASTGQGLSYGYTFGSGTRLTVV.

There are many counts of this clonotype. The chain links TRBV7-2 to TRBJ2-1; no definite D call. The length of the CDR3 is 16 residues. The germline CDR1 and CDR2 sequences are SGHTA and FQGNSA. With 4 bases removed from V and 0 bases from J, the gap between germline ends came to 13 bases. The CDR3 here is CASSSLILNSYNEQFF. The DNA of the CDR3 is TGTGCCAGCAGCTCCTTGATTCTTAACTCCTACAATGAGCAGTTCTTC.

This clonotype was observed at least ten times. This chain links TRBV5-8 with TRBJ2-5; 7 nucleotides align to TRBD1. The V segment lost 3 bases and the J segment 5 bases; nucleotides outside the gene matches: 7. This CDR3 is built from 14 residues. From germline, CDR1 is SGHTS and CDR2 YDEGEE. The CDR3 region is CASSYDRVGETQYF. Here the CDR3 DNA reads TGTGCCAGCAGCTACGACAGGGTCGGCGAGACCCAGTACTTC.

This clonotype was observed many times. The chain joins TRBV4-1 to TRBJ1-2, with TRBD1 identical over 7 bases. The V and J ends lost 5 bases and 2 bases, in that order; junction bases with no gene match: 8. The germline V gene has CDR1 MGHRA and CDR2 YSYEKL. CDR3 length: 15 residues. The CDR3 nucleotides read TGCGCCAGCAGCTCGCTATGGGACAGAAACTATGGCTACACCTTC. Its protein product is CASSSLWDRNYGYTF.

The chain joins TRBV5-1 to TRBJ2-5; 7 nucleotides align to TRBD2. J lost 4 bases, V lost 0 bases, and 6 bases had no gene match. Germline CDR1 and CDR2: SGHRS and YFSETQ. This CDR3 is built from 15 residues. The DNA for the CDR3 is TGCGCCAGCAGCTTGGATTGGACTAGTCGAGAGACCCAGTACTTC. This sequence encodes CASSLDWTSRETQYF.

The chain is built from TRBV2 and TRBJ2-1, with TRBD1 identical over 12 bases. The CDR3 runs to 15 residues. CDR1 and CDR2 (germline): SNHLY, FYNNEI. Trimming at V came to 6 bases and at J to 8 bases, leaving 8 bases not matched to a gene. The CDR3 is CASRLPGQGADEQFF. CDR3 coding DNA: TGTGCCAGCAGGCTACCGGGACAGGGGGCCGATGAGCAGTTCTTC.

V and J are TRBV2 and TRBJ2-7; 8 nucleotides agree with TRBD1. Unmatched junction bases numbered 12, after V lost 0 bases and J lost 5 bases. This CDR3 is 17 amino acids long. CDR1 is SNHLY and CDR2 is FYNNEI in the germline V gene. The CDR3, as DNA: TGTGCCAGCAGTGAAGCGTCGCCCCGGACAGGGACCCACGAGCAGTACTTC. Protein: CASSEASPRTGTHEQYF.

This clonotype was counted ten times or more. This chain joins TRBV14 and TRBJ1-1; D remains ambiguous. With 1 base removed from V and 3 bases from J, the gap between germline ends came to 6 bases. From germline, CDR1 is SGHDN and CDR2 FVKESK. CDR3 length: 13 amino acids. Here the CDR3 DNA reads TGTGCCAGCAGCCAAGTAGGGTACACTGAAGCTTTCTTT. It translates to CASSQVGYTEAFF.

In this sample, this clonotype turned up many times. The CDR3 nucleotides are TGTGCCACCAGTGACCCATCTGGGGGAGAAGCGAATCAGCCCCAGCATTTT. This encodes CATSDPSGGEANQPQHF. The chain joins TRBV24-1 to TRBJ1-5; D might be TRBD1 (5 bases). CDR1 and CDR2 (germline): KGHDR, SFDVKD. V lost 4 bases to trimming and J lost 4 bases, with 19 bases between them. This CDR3 spans 17 amino acids.

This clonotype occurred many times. The CDR3 here is CASSAGTGDTDTQYF. CDR3 in DNA: TGTGCCAGCAGTGCCGGGACAGGAGACACAGATACGCAGTATTTT. The chain combines TRBV12-3 or TRBV12-4 with TRBJ2-3, with 8 bases lining up with TRBD1. CDR3 length: 15 residues. V lost 5 bases to trimming and J lost 2 bases; unmatched junction nucleotides: 6.

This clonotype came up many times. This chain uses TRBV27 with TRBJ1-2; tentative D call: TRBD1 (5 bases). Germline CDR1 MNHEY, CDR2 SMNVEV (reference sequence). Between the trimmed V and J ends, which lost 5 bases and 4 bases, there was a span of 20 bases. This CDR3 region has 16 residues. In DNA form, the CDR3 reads TGTGCCAGCAGTCTCACAAAGACAGTCCTAGTCTATGGCTACACCTTC. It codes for CASSLTKTVLVYGYTF.

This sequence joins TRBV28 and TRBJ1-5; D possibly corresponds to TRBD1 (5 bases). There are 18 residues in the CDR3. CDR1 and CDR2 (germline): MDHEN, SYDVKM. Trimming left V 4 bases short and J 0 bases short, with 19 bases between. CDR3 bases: TGTGCCAGCAGTTCGGGACCGGCCTCCGGAGGTAGCAATCAGCCCCAGCATTTT. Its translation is CASSSGPASGGSNQPQHF.

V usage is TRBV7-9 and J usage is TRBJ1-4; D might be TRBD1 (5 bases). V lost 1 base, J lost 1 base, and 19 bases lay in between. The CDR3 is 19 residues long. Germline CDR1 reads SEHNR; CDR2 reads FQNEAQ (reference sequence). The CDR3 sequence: CASSLGFSGGRRTNEKLFF. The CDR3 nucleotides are TGTGCCAGCAGCTTAGGTTTCTCTGGGGGGAGAAGAACTAATGAAAAACTGTTTTTT.

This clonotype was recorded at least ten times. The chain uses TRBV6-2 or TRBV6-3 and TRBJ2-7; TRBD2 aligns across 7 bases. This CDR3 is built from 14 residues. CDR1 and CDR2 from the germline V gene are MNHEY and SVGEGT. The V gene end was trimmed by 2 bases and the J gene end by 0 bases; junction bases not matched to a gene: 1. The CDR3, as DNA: TGTGCCAGCAGTTACAGGACTAGCTCCTACGAGCAGTACTTC. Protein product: CASSYRTSSYEQYF.

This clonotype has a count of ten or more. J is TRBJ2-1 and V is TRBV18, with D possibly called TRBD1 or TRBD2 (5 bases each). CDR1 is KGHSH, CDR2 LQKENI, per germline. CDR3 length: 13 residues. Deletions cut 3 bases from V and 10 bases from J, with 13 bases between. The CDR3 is CASSPVPGTEQFF. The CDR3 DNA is TGTGCCAGCTCACCCGTTCCGGGGACCGAGCAGTTCTTC.

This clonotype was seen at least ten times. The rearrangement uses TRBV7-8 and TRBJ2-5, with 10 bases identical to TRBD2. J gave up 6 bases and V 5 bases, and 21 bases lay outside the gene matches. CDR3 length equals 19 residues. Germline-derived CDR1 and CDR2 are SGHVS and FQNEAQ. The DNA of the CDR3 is TGTGCCAGCAGCCCCCGCCCCTCTTCCTTGAGCGGGGGGGGGAAGACCCAGTACTTC. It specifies CASSPRPSSLSGGGKTQYF. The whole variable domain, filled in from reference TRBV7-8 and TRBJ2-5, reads GAGVSQSPRYKVAKRGQDVALRCDPISGHVSLFWYQQALGQGPEFLTYFQNEAQLDKSGLPSDRFFAERPEGSVSTLKIQRTQQEDSAVYLCASSPRPSSLSGGGKTQYFGPGTRLLVL.

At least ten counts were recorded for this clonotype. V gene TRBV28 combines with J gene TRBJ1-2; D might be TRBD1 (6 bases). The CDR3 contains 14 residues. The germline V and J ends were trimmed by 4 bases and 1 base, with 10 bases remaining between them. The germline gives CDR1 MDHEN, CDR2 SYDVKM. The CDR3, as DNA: TGTGCCAGCAGTTCAGGGGCGCTTAACTATGGCTACACCTTC. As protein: CASSSGALNYGYTF.

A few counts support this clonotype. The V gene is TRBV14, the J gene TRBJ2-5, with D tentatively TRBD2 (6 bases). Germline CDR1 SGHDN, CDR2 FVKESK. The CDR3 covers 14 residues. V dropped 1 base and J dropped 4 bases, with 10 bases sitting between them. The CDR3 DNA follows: TGTGCCAGCAGCCAAGGACTAGTTCGAGAGACCCAGTACTTC. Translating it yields CASSQGLVRETQYF.

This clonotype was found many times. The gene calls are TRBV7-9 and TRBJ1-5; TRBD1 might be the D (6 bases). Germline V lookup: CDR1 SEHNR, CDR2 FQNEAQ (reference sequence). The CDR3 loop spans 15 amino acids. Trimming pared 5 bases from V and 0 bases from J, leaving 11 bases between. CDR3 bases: TGTGCCAGCAGCGGAACAGGGTATAGCAATCAGCCCCAGCATTTT. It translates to CASSGTGYSNQPQHF.

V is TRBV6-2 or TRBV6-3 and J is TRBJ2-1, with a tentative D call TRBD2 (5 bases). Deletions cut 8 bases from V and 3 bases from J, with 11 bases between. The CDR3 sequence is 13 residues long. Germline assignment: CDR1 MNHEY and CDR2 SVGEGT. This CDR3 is CASGRTYYNEQFF. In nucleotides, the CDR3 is TGTGCCAGCGGGCGGACTTACTACAATGAGCAGTTCTTC.

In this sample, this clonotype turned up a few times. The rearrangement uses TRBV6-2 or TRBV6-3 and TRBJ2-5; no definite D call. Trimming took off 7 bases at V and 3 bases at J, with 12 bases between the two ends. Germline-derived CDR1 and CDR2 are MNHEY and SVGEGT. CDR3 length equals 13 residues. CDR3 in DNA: TGTGCCAGCAAGATATCCGGTGAAGAGACCCAGTACTTC. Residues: CASKISGEETQYF.

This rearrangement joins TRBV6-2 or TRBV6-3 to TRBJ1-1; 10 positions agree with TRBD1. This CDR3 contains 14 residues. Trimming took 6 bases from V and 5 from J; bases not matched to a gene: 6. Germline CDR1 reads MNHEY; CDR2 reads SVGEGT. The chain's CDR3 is CASRMTGGWTEAFF. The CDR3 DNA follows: TGTGCCAGCAGGATGACAGGGGGCTGGACTGAAGCTTTCTTT.

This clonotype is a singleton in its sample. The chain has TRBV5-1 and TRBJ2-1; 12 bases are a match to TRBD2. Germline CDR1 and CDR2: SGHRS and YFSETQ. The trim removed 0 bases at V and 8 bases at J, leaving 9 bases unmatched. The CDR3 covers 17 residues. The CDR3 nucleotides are TGCGCCAGCAGCTTGGTTAGGGCCACTAGCGGGAGGTATGAGCAGTTCTTC. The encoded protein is CASSLVRATSGRYEQFF.

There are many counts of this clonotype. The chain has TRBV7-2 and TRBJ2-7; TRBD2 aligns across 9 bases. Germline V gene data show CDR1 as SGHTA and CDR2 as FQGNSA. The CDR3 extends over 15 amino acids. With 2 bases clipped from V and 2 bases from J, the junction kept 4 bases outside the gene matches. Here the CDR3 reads CASSLQGLATYEQYF. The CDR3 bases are TGTGCCAGCAGCTTACAGGGACTAGCTACCTACGAGCAGTACTTC.

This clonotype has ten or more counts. This CDR3 is CASRQTSGGRRETQYF. CDR3 DNA: TGTGCCAGCAGGCAGACTAGCGGGGGCCGCCGGGAGACCCAGTACTTC. The genes are TRBV11-2 and TRBJ2-5; 12 bases map to TRBD2. Germline values: CDR1 SGHAT, CDR2 FQNNGV. This CDR3 comprises 16 residues. V was pared by 6 bases and J by 5 bases, with 10 bases of the junction left unmatched.